The 21 T cell receptor beta chains below were found in one sample sequenced in a study of shared clonotypes between healthy human individuals. TCRdb's table, derived via immunoSEQ multiplex PCR, lists solely in-frame clones and lacks some. This table has some 2,400,000 clones, 95% appearing once. Sequencing was done on a sample of naive CD4+ T cells sorted from blood. The subset denotes: CD45RA+ positively selected. Source of these receptors: a man younger than 35 in good health.

CDR3 in DNA: TGTGCCAGCAGTTCTAGGACAGCTAACTATGGCTACACCTTC. Its translation is CASSSRTANYGYTF. The J gene is TRBJ1-2, the V gene TRBV27; D is possibly TRBD1 (6 bases). Germline CDR1 and CDR2: MNHEY and SMNVEV (reference sequence). With 4 bases removed from V and 0 bases from J, the gap between germline ends came to 9 bases. This CDR3 region has 14 residues.

Concerning this clone: The same CDR3 is also encoded by other DNA sequences in this sample. V and J are TRBV5-1 and TRBJ2-1, with 10 bases identical to TRBD2. V gave up 4 bases and J gave up 5 bases; unmatched junction bases: 6. The CDR3 runs to 15 residues. CDR1 and CDR2 (germline): SGHRS, YFSETQ. The CDR3 region is CASSPWTSGNNEQFF. As DNA, the CDR3 is TGCGCCAGCAGCCCGTGGACTAGCGGTAACAATGAGCAGTTCTTC.

The rearrangement joins TRBV7-8 to TRBJ1-4; D unclear. From germline, CDR1 is SGHVS and CDR2 FQNEAQ. The CDR3 has 15 amino acids. The V end lost 8 bases, the J end lost 0 bases, and 13 bases lay between the germline ends. CDR3 loop: CASQSSPATNEKLFF. The CDR3 coding sequence is TGTGCCAGCCAAAGTAGCCCCGCAACTAATGAAAAACTGTTTTTT.

The chain employs TRBV5-1 and TRBJ2-1; 9 bases fit TRBD1. V lost 6 bases to trimming and J lost 6 bases; unmatched junction nucleotides: 7. Germline V gene lookup returns CDR1 SGHRS and CDR2 YFSETQ. This CDR3 comprises 14 residues. The CDR3 nucleotides read TGCGCCAGCACCAAACCGGGACAGGGCAATGAGCAGTTCTTC. As protein: CASTKPGQGNEQFF. Complete variable domain (other parts from reference TRBV5-1 and TRBJ2-1): KAGVTQTPRYLIKTRGQQVTLSCSPISGHRSVSWYQQTPGQGLQFLFEYFSETQRNKGNFPGRFSGRQFSNSRSEMNVSTLELGDSALYLCASTKPGQGNEQFFGPGTRLTVL.

The chain joins TRBV30 to TRBJ1-4; 10 nucleotides match TRBD1. V shed 5 bases and J 3 bases; nucleotides not matched to a gene: 6. In germline, CDR1 is GTSNPN, CDR2 SVGIG (reference sequence). The CDR3 extends over 15 amino acids. The DNA for the CDR3 is TGTGCCTGGTCCGGGACAGGGGCCGCTAATGAAAAACTGTTTTTT. Translated, it gives CAWSGTGAANEKLFF.

J is TRBJ1-1 and V is TRBV30; 7 nucleotides agree with TRBD1. The germline CDR1 and CDR2 sequences are GTSNPN and SVGIG (reference sequence). The CDR3 has 12 amino acids. V was clipped by 5 bases and J by 6 bases; unmatched bases: 6. The CDR3 coding sequence is TGTGCCTGGGGCAGGGGGACGCCTGAAGCTTTCTTT. Translating it yields CAWGRGTPEAFF.

The chain employs TRBV7-2 and TRBJ2-7, with D hard to call. Trimming left V 1 base short and J 5 bases short, with 12 bases between. This CDR3 comprises 14 residues. Germline V gene data show CDR1 as SGHTA and CDR2 as FQGNSA. The CDR3 coding sequence is TGTGCCAGCAGCTTAGGGATTTCTGACCACGAGCAGTACTTC. Its protein product is CASSLGISDHEQYF.

The chain links TRBV5-1 to TRBJ1-6; perhaps TRBD1 as D (6 bases). The CDR3 is made up of 16 amino acids. Per the germline V gene, CDR1 is SGHRS and CDR2 is YFSETQ. The ends were cut back, 4 bases at V and 4 bases at J, with 15 bases in the middle. The CDR3 reads CASSETGLVYNSPLHF. DNA for the CDR3: TGCGCCAGCAGCGAAACAGGGCTGGTATATAATTCACCCCTCCACTTT.

The V and J genes are TRBV10-3 and TRBJ1-6, with a possible D match to TRBD1 (5 bases). The germline gives CDR1 ENHRY, CDR2 SYGVKD. Trimming took off 0 bases at V and 0 bases at J, with 9 bases between the two ends. The CDR3 runs 17 residues. The CDR3 protein is CAISESKGSSYNSPLHF. CDR3 coding DNA: TGTGCCATCAGTGAGTCGAAGGGGAGCTCCTATAATTCACCCCTCCACTTT.

The chain uses TRBV5-4 and TRBJ2-5; no reliable D call. Germline values: CDR1 SGHNT, CDR2 YYREEE (reference sequence). Trimming left V 4 bases short and J 3 bases short, with 16 bases between. This CDR3 has 15 amino acids. The CDR3 reads CASSPIVSAKETQYF. The CDR3 DNA is TGTGCCAGCAGCCCGATAGTGAGCGCCAAAGAGACCCAGTACTTC.

The V and J genes are TRBV5-6 and TRBJ1-2; a possible D gene is TRBD1 (5 bases). V was clipped by 4 bases and J by 7 bases, with 14 bases between them. The CDR3 runs 13 residues. Germline lookup yields CDR1 SGHDT and CDR2 YYEEEE. CDR3 residues: CASSLIGALGYTF. The DNA for the CDR3 is TGTGCCAGCAGCCTGATTGGGGCGCTTGGCTACACCTTC.

The V and J genes are TRBV6-1 and TRBJ2-2, with D hard to call. V was cut by 4 bases and J by 0 bases, with 15 bases left in between. The CDR3 is 17 residues long. Germline loops: CDR1 MNHNS, CDR2 SASEGT. CDR3 coding DNA: TGTGCCAGCAGTGCAACCCAGACGAAGTCGAACACCGGGGAGCTGTTTTTT. It encodes CASSATQTKSNTGELFF.

Here the CDR3 reads CASWKNTIYF. The CDR3 nucleotides read TGTGCCAGCTGGAAAAACACCATATATTTT. The chain recombines TRBV6-4 with TRBJ1-3; D remains ambiguous. The CDR3 loop spans 10 amino acids. Deletions cut 8 bases from V and 6 bases from J, with 5 bases between. The germline CDR1 and CDR2 sequences are MRHNA and SNTAGT.

This chain uses TRBV14 with TRBJ2-5; 11 bases are a match to TRBD2. CDR1 is SGHDN and CDR2 is FVKESK in the germline V gene. The CDR3 sequence is 15 residues long. Germline trimming cut 2 bases from V and 5 bases from J; bases unmatched to any gene: 4. The CDR3 nucleotides read TGTGCCAGCAGCCAATTACTAGCGGGAGCGGAGACCCAGTACTTC. Residues: CASSQLLAGAETQYF.

The J gene is TRBJ1-2, the V gene TRBV30, with D hard to call. This CDR3 spans 14 amino acids. V lost 0 bases and J 6 bases, leaving 14 bases between the germline ends. Germline CDR1 and CDR2: GTSNPN and SVGIG (reference sequence). The chain's CDR3 is CAWSVRRDNNGYTF. The CDR3 DNA follows: TGTGCCTGGAGTGTACGGAGGGATAATAATGGCTACACCTTC.

This clone was detected once. V is TRBV11-2 and J is TRBJ2-7; D unclear. V was clipped by 5 bases and J by 9 bases, with 14 bases between them. This CDR3 has 12 residues. Germline V gene sequence: CDR1 SGHAT, CDR2 FQNNGV. The CDR3 region has the DNA TGTGCCAGCAGCCGCCAAAAGACCGGGCAGTACTTC. This translates into CASSRQKTGQYF.

The rearrangement joins TRBV19 to TRBJ1-2, with D perhaps TRBD1 (5 bases). Germline assignment: CDR1 LNHDA and CDR2 SQIVND (reference sequence). The CDR3 has 18 residues. V was shortened by 7 bases and J by 0 bases, with 24 bases between the two germline ends. In DNA form, the CDR3 reads TGTGCCAGTACACGAGGTAAAGCAGGGATACGGGCTAACTATGGCTACACCTTC. Translated, it gives CASTRGKAGIRANYGYTF.

The genes are TRBV10-3 and TRBJ2-2; 9 positions agree with TRBD1. This CDR3 spans 15 amino acids. J gave up 13 bases and V 3 bases, and 12 bases lay outside the gene matches. In germline, CDR1 is ENHRY, CDR2 SYGVKD. DNA for the CDR3: TGTGCCATCAGTGATTCGGGACAGGGCACTGAGGGGCTGTTTTTT. As protein: CAISDSGQGTEGLFF.

Of note for this clone: At the DNA level, this CDR3 is encoded by other sequences in the same sample as well. DNA of the CDR3: TGTGCCAGCAGCAAGGGACTAGCGGGAAGCTACGAGCAGTACTTC. Its protein is CASSKGLAGSYEQYF. The rearrangement joins TRBV7-2 to TRBJ2-7, with TRBD2 identical over 13 bases. V lost 5 bases, J lost 3 bases, and 4 bases stayed unmatched. Germline values: CDR1 SGHTA, CDR2 FQGNSA. This CDR3 is 15 amino acids long.

The rearrangement joins TRBV7-8 to TRBJ2-3; TRBD2 matches at 11 bases. The germline V gene encodes CDR1 SGHVS and CDR2 FQNEAQ. Trimming took 1 base from V and 4 from J; bases not matched to a gene: 4. CDR3 length: 16 amino acids. DNA of the CDR3: TGTGCCAGCAGCTTAGGATTAGCGGGAGGGGCAGATACGCAGTATTTT. Translation gives CASSLGLAGGADTQYF.

This chain links TRBV19 with TRBJ1-5, with no clear D. The germline V gene has CDR1 LNHDA and CDR2 SQIVND (reference sequence). This CDR3 has 14 residues. Trimming cost V 1 base and J 3 bases, with 7 bases left between them. The CDR3 region is CASSIAGDNQPQHF. DNA of the CDR3: TGTGCCAGTAGTATAGCGGGAGACAATCAGCCCCAGCATTTT.